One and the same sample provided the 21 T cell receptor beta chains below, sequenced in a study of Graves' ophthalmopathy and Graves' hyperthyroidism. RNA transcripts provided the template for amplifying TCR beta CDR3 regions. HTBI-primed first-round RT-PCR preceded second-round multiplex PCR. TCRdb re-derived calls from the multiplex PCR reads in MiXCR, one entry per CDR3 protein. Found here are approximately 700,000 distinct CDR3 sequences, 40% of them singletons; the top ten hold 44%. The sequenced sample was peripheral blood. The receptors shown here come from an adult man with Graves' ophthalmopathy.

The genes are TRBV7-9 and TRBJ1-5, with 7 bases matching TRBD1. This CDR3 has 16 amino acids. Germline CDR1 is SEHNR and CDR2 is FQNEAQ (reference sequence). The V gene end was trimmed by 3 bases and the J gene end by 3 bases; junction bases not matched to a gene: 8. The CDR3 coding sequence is TGTGCCAGCAGCTTTTCCGGGACAGAGGCCAATCAGCCCCAGCATTTT. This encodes CASSFSGTEANQPQHF.

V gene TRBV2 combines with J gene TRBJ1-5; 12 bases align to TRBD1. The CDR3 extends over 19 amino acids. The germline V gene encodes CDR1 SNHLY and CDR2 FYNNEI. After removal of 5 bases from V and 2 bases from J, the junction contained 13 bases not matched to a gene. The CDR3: CASSLPGQGASYGNQPQHF. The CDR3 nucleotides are TGTGCCAGCAGTCTTCCGGGACAGGGGGCGTCATACGGCAATCAGCCCCAGCATTTT. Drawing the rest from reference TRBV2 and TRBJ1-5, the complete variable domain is EPEVTQTPSHQVTQMGQEVILRCVPISNHLYFYWYRQILGQKVEFLVSFYNNEISEKSEIFDDQFSVERPDGSNFTLKIRSTKLEDSAMYFCASSLPGQGASYGNQPQHFGDGTRLSIL.

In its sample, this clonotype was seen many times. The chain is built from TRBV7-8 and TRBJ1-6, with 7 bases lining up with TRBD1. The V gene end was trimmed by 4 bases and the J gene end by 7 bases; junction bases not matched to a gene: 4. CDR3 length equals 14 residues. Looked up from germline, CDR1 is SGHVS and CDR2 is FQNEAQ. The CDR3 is CASSSTGFNSPLHF. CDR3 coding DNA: TGTGCCAGCAGCTCGACAGGGTTCAATTCACCCCTCCACTTT.

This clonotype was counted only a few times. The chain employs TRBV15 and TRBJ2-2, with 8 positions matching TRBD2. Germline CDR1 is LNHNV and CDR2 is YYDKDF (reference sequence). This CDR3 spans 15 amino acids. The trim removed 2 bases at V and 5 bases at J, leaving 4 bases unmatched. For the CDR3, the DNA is TGTGCCACCAGCAGACTAATAGCGGGGACCGGGGAGCTGTTTTTT. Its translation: CATSRLIAGTGELFF. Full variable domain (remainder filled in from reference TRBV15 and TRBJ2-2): DAMVIQNPRYQVTQFGKPVTLSCSQTLNHNVMYWYQQKSSQAPKLLFHYYDKDFNNEADTPDNFQSRRPNTSFCFLDIRSPGLGDTAMYLCATSRLIAGTGELFFGEGSRLTVL.

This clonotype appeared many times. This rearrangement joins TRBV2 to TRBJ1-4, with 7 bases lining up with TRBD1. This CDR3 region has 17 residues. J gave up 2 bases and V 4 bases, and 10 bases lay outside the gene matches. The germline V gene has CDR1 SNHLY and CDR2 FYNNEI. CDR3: CASSGSGTASTNEKLFF. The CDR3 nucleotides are TGTGCCAGCAGTGGGTCAGGGACAGCCTCGACTAATGAAAAACTGTTTTTT. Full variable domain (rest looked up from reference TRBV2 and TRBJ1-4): EPEVTQTPSHQVTQMGQEVILRCVPISNHLYFYWYRQILGQKVEFLVSFYNNEISEKSEIFDDQFSVERPDGSNFTLKIRSTKLEDSAMYFCASSGSGTASTNEKLFFGSGTQLSVL.

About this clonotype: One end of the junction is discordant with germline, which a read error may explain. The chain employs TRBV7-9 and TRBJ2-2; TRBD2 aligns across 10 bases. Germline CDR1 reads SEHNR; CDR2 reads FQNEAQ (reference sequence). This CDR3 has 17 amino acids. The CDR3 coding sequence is TGTGCCAGCAGCTTAGCTCGGCTAGCGGGGGAATCCGGGGAGCTGCTTTTT. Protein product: CASSLARLAGESGELLF.

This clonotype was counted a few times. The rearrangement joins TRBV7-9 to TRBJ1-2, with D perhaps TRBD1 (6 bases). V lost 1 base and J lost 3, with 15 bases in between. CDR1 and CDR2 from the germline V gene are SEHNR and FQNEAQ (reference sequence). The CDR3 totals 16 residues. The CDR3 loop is CASSLDGGPEDYGYTF. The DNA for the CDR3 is TGTGCCAGCAGCTTAGATGGGGGGCCAGAAGACTATGGCTACACCTTC.

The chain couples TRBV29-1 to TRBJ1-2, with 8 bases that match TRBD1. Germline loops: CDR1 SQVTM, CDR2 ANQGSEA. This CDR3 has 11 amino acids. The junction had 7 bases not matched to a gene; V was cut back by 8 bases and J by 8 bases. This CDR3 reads CSSPRGHGYTF. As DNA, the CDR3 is TGCAGCAGTCCCAGGGGGCACGGCTACACCTTC.

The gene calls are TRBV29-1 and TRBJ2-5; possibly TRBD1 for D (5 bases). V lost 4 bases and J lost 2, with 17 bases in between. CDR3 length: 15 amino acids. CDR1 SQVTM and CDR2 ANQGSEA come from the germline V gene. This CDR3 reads CSVAVDTEAQETQYF. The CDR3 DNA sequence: TGCAGCGTTGCTGTGGACACTGAAGCTCAAGAGACCCAGTACTTC. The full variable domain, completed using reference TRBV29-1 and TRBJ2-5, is SAVISQKPSRDICQRGTSLTIQCQVDSQVTMMFWYRQQPGQSLTLIATANQGSEATYESGFVIDKFPISRPNLTFSTLTVSNMSPEDSSIYLCSVAVDTEAQETQYFGPGTRLLVL.

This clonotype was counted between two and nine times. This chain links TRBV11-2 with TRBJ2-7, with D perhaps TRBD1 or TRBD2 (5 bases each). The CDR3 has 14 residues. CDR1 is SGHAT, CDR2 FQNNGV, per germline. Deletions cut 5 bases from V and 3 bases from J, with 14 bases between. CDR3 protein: CASSHRDGNYEQYF. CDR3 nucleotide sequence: TGTGCCAGCAGCCACCGGGACGGTAACTACGAGCAGTACTTC.

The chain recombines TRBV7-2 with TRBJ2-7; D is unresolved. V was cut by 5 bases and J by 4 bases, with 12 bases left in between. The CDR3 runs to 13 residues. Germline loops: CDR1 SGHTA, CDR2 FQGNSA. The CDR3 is CASSQDMGYEQYF. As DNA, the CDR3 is TGTGCCAGCAGCCAAGACATGGGGTACGAGCAGTACTTC.

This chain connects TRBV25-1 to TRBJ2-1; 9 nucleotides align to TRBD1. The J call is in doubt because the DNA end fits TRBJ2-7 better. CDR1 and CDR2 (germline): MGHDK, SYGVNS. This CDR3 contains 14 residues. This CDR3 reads CASSGDRVATGQYF. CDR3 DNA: TGTGCCAGCAGTGGGGACAGGGTGGCTACGGGGCAGTACTTC.

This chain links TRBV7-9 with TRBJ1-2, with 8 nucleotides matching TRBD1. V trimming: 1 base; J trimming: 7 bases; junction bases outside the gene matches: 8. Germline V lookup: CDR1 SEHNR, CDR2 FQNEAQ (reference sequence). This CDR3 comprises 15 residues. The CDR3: CASSLENSGGSGYTF. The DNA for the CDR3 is TGTGCCAGCAGCTTAGAGAATTCAGGGGGCTCTGGCTACACCTTC. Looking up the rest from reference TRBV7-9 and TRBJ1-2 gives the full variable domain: DTGVSQNPRHKITKRGQNVTFRCDPISEHNRLYWYRQTLGQGPEFLTYFQNEAQLEKSRLLSDRFSAERPKGSFSTLEIQRTEQGDSAMYLCASSLENSGGSGYTFGSGTRLTVV.

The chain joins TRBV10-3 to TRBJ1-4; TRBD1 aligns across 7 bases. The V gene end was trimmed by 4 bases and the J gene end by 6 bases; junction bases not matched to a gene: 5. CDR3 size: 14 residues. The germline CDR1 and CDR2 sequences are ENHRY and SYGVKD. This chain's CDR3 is CAISVDRADEKLFF. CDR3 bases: TGTGCCATCAGTGTCGACAGGGCGGATGAAAAACTGTTTTTT.

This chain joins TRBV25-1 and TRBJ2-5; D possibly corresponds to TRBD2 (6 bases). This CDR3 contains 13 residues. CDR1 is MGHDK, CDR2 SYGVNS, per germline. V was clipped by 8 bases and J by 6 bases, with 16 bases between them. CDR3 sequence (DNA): TGTGCCAGCTGTGGAGGGGTTCTCCAGACCCAGTACTTC. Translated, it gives CASCGGVLQTQYF.

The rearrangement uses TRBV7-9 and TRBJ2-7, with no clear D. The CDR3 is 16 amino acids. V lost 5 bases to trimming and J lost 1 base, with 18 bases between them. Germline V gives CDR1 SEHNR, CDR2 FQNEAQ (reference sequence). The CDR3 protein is CASSQDRGSESYEQYF. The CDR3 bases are TGTGCCAGCAGCCAAGATCGTGGGTCCGAATCCTACGAGCAGTACTTC.

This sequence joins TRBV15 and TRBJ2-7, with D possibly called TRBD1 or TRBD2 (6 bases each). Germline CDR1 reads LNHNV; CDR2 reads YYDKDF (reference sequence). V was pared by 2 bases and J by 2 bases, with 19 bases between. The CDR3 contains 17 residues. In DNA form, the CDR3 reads TGTGCCACCAGCAGACGACTCCCCGGGGGCGGAACCTACGAGCAGTACTTC. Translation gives CATSRRLPGGGTYEQYF.

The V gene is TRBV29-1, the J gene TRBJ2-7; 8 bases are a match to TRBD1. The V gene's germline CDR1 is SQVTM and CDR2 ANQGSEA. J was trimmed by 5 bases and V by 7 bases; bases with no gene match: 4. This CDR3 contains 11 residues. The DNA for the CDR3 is TGCAGCGCGGACAGGGCCCACGAGCAGTACTTC. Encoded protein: CSADRAHEQYF.

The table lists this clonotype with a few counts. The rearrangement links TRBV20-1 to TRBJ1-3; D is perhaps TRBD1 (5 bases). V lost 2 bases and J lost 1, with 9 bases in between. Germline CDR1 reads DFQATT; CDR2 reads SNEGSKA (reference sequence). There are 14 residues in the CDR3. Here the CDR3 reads CSARLGGSGNTIYF. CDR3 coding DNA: TGCAGTGCTAGACTCGGGGGATCTGGAAACACCATATATTTT.

CDR3 sequence (DNA): TGTGCCAGCAGCCAGATAGCGGGAGGAAACTTCTACGAGCAGTACTTC. This gives the protein CASSQIAGGNFYEQYF. The genes are TRBV7-9 and TRBJ2-7; 10 bases line up with TRBD2. The germline V gene has CDR1 SEHNR and CDR2 FQNEAQ (reference sequence). The length of the CDR3 is 16 residues. The trim removed 5 bases at V and 3 bases at J, leaving 10 bases unmatched.

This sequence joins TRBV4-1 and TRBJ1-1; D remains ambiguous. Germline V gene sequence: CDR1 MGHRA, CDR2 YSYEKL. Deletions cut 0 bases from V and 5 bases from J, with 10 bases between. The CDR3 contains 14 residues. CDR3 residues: CASSQEQTATEAFF. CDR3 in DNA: TGCGCCAGCAGCCAAGAGCAAACGGCGACTGAAGCTTTCTTT.